The 15 T cell receptor beta chains given below trace back to one sample, sequenced in a study of cytomegalovirus exposure and HLA in healthy donors. TCRdb's copy holds only in-frame clones and misses some; the assay was immunoSEQ multiplex PCR. The sample has around 220,000 clones; approximately 88% are singletons. Sequenced input: PBMCs. Receptors were obtained from a woman aged 25 to 39 in good health and CMV-seropositive.

This rearrangement joins TRBV2 to TRBJ1-4; D remains ambiguous. The CDR3 consists of 15 residues. V lost 1 base and J 3 bases, leaving 9 bases between the germline ends. Germline CDR1 and CDR2: SNHLY and FYNNEI. This CDR3 is CASSEGAVANEKLFF. CDR3 in DNA: TGTGCCAGCAGTGAAGGGGCAGTGGCTAATGAAAAACTGTTTTTT.

The chain has TRBV27 and TRBJ2-1; 12 positions agree with TRBD1. The CDR3 loop spans 18 amino acids. Germline trimming cut 2 bases from V and 6 bases from J; bases unmatched to any gene: 11. The germline V gene encodes CDR1 MNHEY and CDR2 SMNVEV (reference sequence). The CDR3 here is CASSLRDRGHLEGNEQFF. The CDR3 DNA is TGTGCCAGCAGTTTACGGGACAGGGGGCATCTGGAAGGCAATGAGCAGTTCTTC.

This rearrangement joins TRBV28 to TRBJ2-7; 8 bases are shared with TRBD1. There are 14 residues in the CDR3. The germline V gene encodes CDR1 MDHEN and CDR2 SYDVKM. The V and J ends lost 5 bases and 2 bases, in that order; junction bases with no gene match: 5. Here the CDR3 reads CASSKGQATYEQYF. For the CDR3, the DNA is TGTGCCAGCAGTAAGGGACAGGCGACCTACGAGCAGTACTTC.

This clone was counted once. J is TRBJ2-7 and V is TRBV6-5; D unclear. CDR3 length: 14 residues. Germline assignment: CDR1 MNHEY and CDR2 SVGAGI. The V gene lost 0 bases and the J gene lost 5 bases, with 11 bases spanning the gap. The CDR3 sequence is CASSYSNMGNEQYF. CDR3 sequence (DNA): TGTGCCAGCAGTTACTCGAATATGGGGAACGAGCAGTACTTC.

The V gene is TRBV6-1, the J gene TRBJ2-1, with D uncertain. Germline values: CDR1 MNHNS, CDR2 SASEGT. Trimming cost V 1 base and J 9 bases, with 4 bases left between them. The CDR3 length is 11 residues. DNA of the CDR3: TGTGCCAGCAGTGAAGTCCTTGAGCAGTTCTTC. Its protein is CASSEVLEQFF.

This chain links TRBV6-6 with TRBJ2-7; 10 nucleotides line up with TRBD2. Germline CDR1 and CDR2: MNHNY and SVGAGI (reference sequence). The J segment lost 6 bases and the V segment lost 2 bases, leaving 10 bases of the junction unmatched. This CDR3 region has 16 residues. The DNA of the CDR3 is TGTGCCAGCAGTTACCCAATCGGACTAGCGGATTCCGAGCAGTACTTC. It translates to CASSYPIGLADSEQYF.

This chain connects TRBV9 to TRBJ2-1; 14 bases line up with TRBD2. The CDR3 has 16 residues. Trimming at V came to 4 bases and at J to 8 bases, leaving 8 bases not matched to a gene. The germline gives CDR1 SGDLS, CDR2 YYNGEE. The chain's CDR3 is CASSFRLAGGEDEQFF. The CDR3 bases are TGTGCCAGCAGCTTCCGACTAGCGGGGGGGGAGGATGAGCAGTTCTTC.

The rearrangement links TRBV27 to TRBJ2-1, with 12 nucleotides matching TRBD2. J was trimmed by 10 bases and V by 3 bases; bases with no gene match: 16. Germline CDR1 and CDR2: MNHEY and SMNVEV (reference sequence). The CDR3 is 18 residues long. The CDR3 region has the DNA TGTGCCAGCAGTTTGACGGGACAAAGACTAGCGGGAGATCGGGAGCAGTTCTTC. As protein: CASSLTGQRLAGDREQFF.

The chain uses TRBV10-3 and TRBJ2-1; 8 nucleotides line up with TRBD1. CDR1 ENHRY and CDR2 SYGVKD come from the germline V gene. The CDR3 covers 16 residues. Germline trimming cut 4 bases from V and 3 bases from J; bases unmatched to any gene: 8. The CDR3 region has the DNA TGTGCCATCAGTGGTTCGACAGGGGAATTCTACAATGAGCAGTTCTTC. This sequence encodes CAISGSTGEFYNEQFF.

The CDR3 DNA is TGTGCCAGCAGCGTATCAGGGGGCAATGAGCAGTTCTTC. Translating gives CASSVSGGNEQFF. The chain combines TRBV9 with TRBJ2-1; 7 bases are a match to TRBD1. The CDR3 is 13 amino acids. Germline CDR1 reads SGDLS; CDR2 reads YYNGEE. After removal of 1 base from V and 6 bases from J, the junction contained 1 base not matched to a gene.

CDR3 sequence: CAWSMGLDSYNEQFF. The DNA of the CDR3 is TGTGCCTGGAGTATGGGACTCGACTCCTACAATGAGCAGTTCTTC. The chain joins TRBV30 to TRBJ2-1, with D perhaps matching TRBD2 (6 bases). The ends were cut back, 2 bases at V and 0 bases at J, with 11 bases in the middle. Germline CDR1 is GTSNPN and CDR2 is SVGIG (reference sequence). This CDR3 region has 15 residues.

The chain employs TRBV5-1 and TRBJ2-1; D gene unclear. V was clipped by 1 base and J by 6 bases, with 5 bases between them. The CDR3 runs to 12 residues. From germline, CDR1 is SGHRS and CDR2 YFSETQ. CDR3 residues: CASSLQANEQFF. Here the CDR3 DNA reads TGCGCCAGCAGCTTGCAGGCCAATGAGCAGTTCTTC.

The J gene is TRBJ1-1, the V gene TRBV7-9; TRBD1 might be the D (5 bases). This CDR3 region has 15 residues. Trimming stripped 5 bases from V and 8 bases from J, with 21 bases between. The germline CDR1 and CDR2 sequences are SEHNR and FQNEAQ (reference sequence). CDR3 coding DNA: TGTGCCAGCAGCGGCGGTGGGGCTTCCTCGCCCGAAGCTTTCTTT. Translated, it gives CASSGGGASSPEAFF.

The V and J genes are TRBV7-6 and TRBJ2-7; 7 nucleotides match TRBD2. CDR1 and CDR2 (germline): SGHVS, FNYEAQ. The CDR3 sequence is 14 residues long. V was clipped by 5 bases and J by 3 bases; unmatched bases: 7. Here the CDR3 reads CASSGGEGSYEQYF. The DNA for the CDR3 is TGTGCCAGCAGCGGGGGGGAAGGGAGCTACGAGCAGTACTTC.

The chain combines TRBV9 with TRBJ1-4; 8 bases are shared with TRBD1. J lost 6 bases, V lost 4 bases, and 8 bases had no gene match. CDR1 and CDR2 from the germline V gene are SGDLS and YYNGEE. The CDR3 contains 15 residues. The CDR3 sequence: CASSPGQGLDEKLFF. CDR3 bases: TGTGCCAGCAGCCCAGGACAGGGCTTGGATGAAAAACTGTTTTTT.